The 17 T cell receptor beta chains below were found in one sample sequenced in a study of T cells in Graves' hyperthyroidism and ophthalmopathy (dated by TCRdb to between 2018 and 2020). The library was generated by multiplex PCR. The sample was run on an Illumina HiSeq 2000. The TCR beta CDR3 regions were amplified from RNA transcripts. For the first round of RT-PCR on the TCR CDR3, the HTBI primer set was used together with the Qiagen OneStep RT-PCR kit. Through fastp at Q25 and MiXCR, TCRdb rebuilt clones from the public reads, retaining in-frame beta chains. Rows matching on CDR3 protein sequence are summarized as one entry with the most common DNA and genes. The sample table lists about 570,000 distinct CDR3 sequences, more than 45% of them with a count of one. Around 20% of the sample lies in the top ten. Sequenced input: peripheral blood or thyroid tissue (not recorded which). Source of these receptors: an adult woman with Graves' disease, either hyperthyroidism or ophthalmopathy (not recorded which).

This clonotype was counted many times. The chain joins TRBV4-1 to TRBJ1-6; 7 bases match TRBD1. V lost 1 base and J lost 6; bases outside the gene matches: 3. The CDR3 runs to 15 residues. Germline V gives CDR1 MGHRA, CDR2 YSYEKL. The CDR3 here is CASSQGGQLNSPLHF. CDR3 nucleotide sequence: TGCGCCAGCAGCCAAGGGGGACAGCTTAATTCACCCCTCCACTTT.

This clonotype was detected ten times or more. V gene TRBV10-2 combines with J gene TRBJ2-5, with D unclear. V was trimmed by 6 bases and J by 4 bases, leaving 15 bases between them. The germline V gene has CDR1 WSHSY and CDR2 SAAADI. The CDR3 runs to 14 residues. The CDR3 sequence is CASSTASGGETQYF. Here the CDR3 DNA reads TGCGCCAGCAGCACGGCTTCGGGTGGAGAGACCCAGTACTTC.

The chain carries TRBV7-3 and TRBJ2-7; the match to TRBD1 covers 7 bases. The length of the CDR3 is 16 residues. V lost 1 base to trimming and J lost 0 bases; unmatched junction nucleotides: 6. Germline V lookup: CDR1 SGHTA, CDR2 FQGTGA. CDR3 protein: CASSLKGGASSYEQYF. DNA for the CDR3: TGTGCCAGCAGCTTAAAAGGGGGCGCAAGCTCCTACGAGCAGTACTTC.

V and J are TRBV18 and TRBJ1-1; 7 bases match TRBD1. Germline-derived CDR1 and CDR2 are KGHSH and LQKENI. This CDR3 is 15 amino acids long. Trimming cost V 3 bases and J 8 bases; bases outside gene matches: 12. The CDR3 DNA follows: TGTGCCAGCTCACCGGCCCGACAGGGACCATGGGAAGCTTTCTTT. It codes for CASSPARQGPWEAFF.

This clonotype was detected ten times or more. The chain uses TRBV6-4 and TRBJ2-7; no reliable D call. The ends were cut back, 0 bases at V and 3 bases at J, with 21 bases in the middle. Germline V gives CDR1 MRHNA, CDR2 SNTAGT. The CDR3 has 18 amino acids. Written as DNA, the CDR3 is TGTGCCAGCAGTGACTCATCGCGTCCCGTGACACCGGTCTACGAGCAGTACTTC. This translates into CASSDSSRPVTPVYEQYF.

This sequence joins TRBV5-1 and TRBJ1-1; possibly TRBD1 for D (5 bases). V gave up 4 bases and J gave up 8 bases, with 12 bases separating them. This CDR3 comprises 12 residues. In germline, CDR1 is SGHRS, CDR2 YFSETQ. The CDR3 loop reads CASSGGTKEAFF. The DNA for the CDR3 is TGCGCCAGCAGCGGGGGGACTAAGGAAGCTTTCTTT.

The V gene is TRBV7-9, the J gene TRBJ2-7; D perhaps matches TRBD1 (6 bases). Germline V gene data show CDR1 as SEHNR and CDR2 as FQNEAQ (reference sequence). Trimming took off 0 bases at V and 8 bases at J, with 17 bases between the two ends. The CDR3 is made up of 15 amino acids. The CDR3 loop reads CASSLASGDQPQQYF. CDR3 sequence (DNA): TGTGCCAGCAGCTTAGCCTCAGGGGATCAGCCCCAGCAGTACTTC.

V is TRBV10-3 and J is TRBJ2-2; 10 positions agree with TRBD1. After removal of 4 bases from V and 4 bases from J, the junction contained 6 bases not matched to a gene. CDR1 is ENHRY and CDR2 is SYGVKD in the germline V gene. This CDR3 has 16 residues. The CDR3 protein is CAISAGQGLFTGELFF. The DNA for the CDR3 is TGTGCCATCAGTGCGGGACAGGGGCTTTTCACCGGGGAGCTGTTTTTT.

The J gene is TRBJ2-5, the V gene TRBV7-2, with 10 bases lining up with TRBD1. Germline CDR1 SGHTA, CDR2 FQGNSA. V lost 1 base and J lost 3; bases outside the gene matches: 8. The CDR3 length is 17 residues. The DNA of the CDR3 is TGTGCCAGCAGCTTAGATCCCCTCGGACAGGGGGAAGAGACCCAGTACTTC. This codes for CASSLDPLGQGEETQYF.

As for this clonotype: A read error is possible here, since a much larger clone lies one base away. The genes are TRBV6-5 and TRBJ1-5; the D is unclear. The CDR3 is 13 amino acids. Germline values: CDR1 MNHEY, CDR2 SVGAGI. The CDR3 reads CAGSETTPQPQHF. The DNA of the CDR3 is TGTGCCGGCAGTGAAACCACCCCACAGCCCCAGCATTTT.

This clonotype appeared many times. This chain links TRBV20-1 with TRBJ2-7; unclear D gene. Between the trimmed V and J ends, which lost 5 bases and 4 bases, there was a span of 15 bases. Germline-derived CDR1 and CDR2 are DFQATT and SNEGSKA (reference sequence). This CDR3 has 13 residues. For the CDR3, the DNA is TGCAGTGCTTCGGACCGCCTGGGGTACGAGCAGTACTTC. Translating gives CSASDRLGYEQYF.

V and J are TRBV25-1 and TRBJ1-1; possibly TRBD1 for D (6 bases). Germline V gene sequence: CDR1 MGHDK, CDR2 SYGVNS. V was trimmed by 6 bases and J by 0 bases, leaving 14 bases between them. The CDR3 is 15 amino acids. CDR3 amino acids: CASRSTGWMNTEAFF. CDR3 nucleotides: TGTGCCAGCAGATCGACAGGTTGGATGAACACTGAAGCTTTCTTT.

This clonotype was observed a few times. The chain is built from TRBV7-2 and TRBJ1-1; TRBD1 aligns across 7 bases. CDR1 and CDR2 from the germline V gene are SGHTA and FQGNSA. CDR3 length: 13 amino acids. The V gene end was trimmed by 8 bases and the J gene end by 1 base; junction bases not matched to a gene: 4. CDR3 DNA: TGTGCCAGCCTTAGACAGGGGAACACTGAAGCTTTCTTT. It yields the protein CASLRQGNTEAFF.

The chain recombines TRBV28 with TRBJ1-3; no reliable D call. The CDR3 is 15 residues long. V lost 8 bases and J lost 4, with 18 bases in between. Germline V lookup: CDR1 MDHEN, CDR2 SYDVKM. The CDR3 reads CASASVGFSGNTIYF. In nucleotides, the CDR3 is TGTGCCAGCGCTTCAGTGGGTTTTTCCGGAAACACCATATATTTT.

In its sample, this clonotype was seen many times. V gene TRBV5-7 combines with J gene TRBJ2-7; TRBD1 matches at 7 bases. TRBV5-7 is known as an ORF, though its function is uncertain. This CDR3 has 14 amino acids. V lost 4 bases and J lost 6; bases outside the gene matches: 10. The CDR3 DNA reads TGTGCCAGCAGCCGGGTAGGGGGCATCGGCGAGCAGTACTTC. Amino acids: CASSRVGGIGEQYF.

V is TRBV7-9 and J is TRBJ2-5; 7 nucleotides agree with TRBD1. CDR1 and CDR2 from the germline V gene are SEHNR and FQNEAQ (reference sequence). V gave up 2 bases and J gave up 7 bases; unmatched junction bases: 7. The CDR3 length is 14 residues. Here the CDR3 reads CASSLTGDMGTQYF. As DNA, the CDR3 is TGTGCCAGCAGCTTAACAGGGGATATGGGGACCCAGTACTTC.

This clonotype was observed once. Since no conserved phenylalanine or tryptophan closes the CDR3, a read error is the likely cause. The DNA is left out, because the CDR3 cannot be placed on it with certainty; the CDR3 is given as TCRdb lists it. J is TRBJ2-5 and V is TRBV10-3; the D call in the table, TRBD1, was not verified against the DNA. CDR1 is ENHRY, CDR2 SYGVKD, per germline. The CDR3 extends over 10 residues, inclusive of both ends. This chain's CDR3 is CAIRRTGSVY.